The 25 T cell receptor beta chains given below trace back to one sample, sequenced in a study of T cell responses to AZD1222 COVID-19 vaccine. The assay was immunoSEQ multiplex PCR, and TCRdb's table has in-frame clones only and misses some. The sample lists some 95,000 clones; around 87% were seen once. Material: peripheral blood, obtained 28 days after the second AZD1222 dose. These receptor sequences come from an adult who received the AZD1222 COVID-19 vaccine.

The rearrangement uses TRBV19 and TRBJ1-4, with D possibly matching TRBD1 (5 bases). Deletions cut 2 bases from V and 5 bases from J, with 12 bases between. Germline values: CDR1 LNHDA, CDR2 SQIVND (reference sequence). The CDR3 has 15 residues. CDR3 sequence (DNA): TGTGCCAGTAGTATATTGGGGCAGACAAATGAAAAACTGTTTTTT. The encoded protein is CASSILGQTNEKLFF.

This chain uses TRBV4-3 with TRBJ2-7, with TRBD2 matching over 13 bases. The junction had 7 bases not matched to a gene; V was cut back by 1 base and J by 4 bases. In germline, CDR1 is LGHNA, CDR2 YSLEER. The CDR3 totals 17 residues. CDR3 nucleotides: TGCGCCAGCAGCCAAGGTCCCGGGACTAGCGGGGCGTACGAGCAGTACTTC. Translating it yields CASSQGPGTSGAYEQYF.

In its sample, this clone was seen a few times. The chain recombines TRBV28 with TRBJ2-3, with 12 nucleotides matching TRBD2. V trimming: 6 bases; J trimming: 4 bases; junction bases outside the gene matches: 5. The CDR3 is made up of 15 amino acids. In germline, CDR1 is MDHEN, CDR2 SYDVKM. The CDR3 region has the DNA TGTGCCAGCAGCGGACTAGCGGGACATGCAGATACGCAGTATTTT. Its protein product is CASSGLAGHADTQYF.

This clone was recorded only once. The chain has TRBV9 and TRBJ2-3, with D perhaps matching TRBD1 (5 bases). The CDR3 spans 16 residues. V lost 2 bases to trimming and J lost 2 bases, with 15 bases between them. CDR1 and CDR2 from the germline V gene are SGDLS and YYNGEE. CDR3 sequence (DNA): TGTGCCAGCAGCGTTAACGACAGCCCCTTCACAGATACGCAGTATTTT. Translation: CASSVNDSPFTDTQYF.

CDR3 in DNA: TGTGCCAGCAGTTGGACCAGGGGAGACTATGGCTACACCTTC. Its translation: CASSWTRGDYGYTF. This chain joins TRBV6-5 and TRBJ1-2; a weak D match, TRBD1 (6 bases). CDR3 size: 14 residues. The V and J ends lost 4 bases and 3 bases respectively, with 12 bases between them. CDR1 MNHEY and CDR2 SVGAGI come from the germline V gene.

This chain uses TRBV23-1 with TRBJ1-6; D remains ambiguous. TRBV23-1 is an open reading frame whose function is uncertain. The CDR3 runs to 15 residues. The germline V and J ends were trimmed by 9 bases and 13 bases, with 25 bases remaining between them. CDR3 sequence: CARRVPGKIPLPLHF. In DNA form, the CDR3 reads TGCGCCAGGCGGGTGCCCGGGAAGATCCCCTTGCCCCTCCACTTT.

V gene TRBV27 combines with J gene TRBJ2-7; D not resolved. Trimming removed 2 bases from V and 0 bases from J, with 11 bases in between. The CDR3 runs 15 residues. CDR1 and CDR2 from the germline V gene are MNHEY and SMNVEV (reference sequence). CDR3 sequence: CASSLPRQFSYEQYF. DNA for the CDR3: TGTGCCAGCAGTTTACCGCGACAATTCTCCTACGAGCAGTACTTC.

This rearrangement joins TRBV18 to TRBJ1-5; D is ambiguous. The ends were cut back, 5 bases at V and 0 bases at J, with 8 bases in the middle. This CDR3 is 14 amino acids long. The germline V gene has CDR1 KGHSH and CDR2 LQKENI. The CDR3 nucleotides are TGTGCCAGCTCATCGCAGAATAGCAATCAGCCCCAGCATTTT. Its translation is CASSSQNSNQPQHF. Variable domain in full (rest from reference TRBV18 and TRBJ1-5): NAGVMQNPRHLVRRRGQEARLRCSPMKGHSHVYWYRQLPEEGLKFMVYLQKENIIDESGMPKERFSAEFPKEGPSILRIQQVVRGDSAAYFCASSSQNSNQPQHFGDGTRLSIL.

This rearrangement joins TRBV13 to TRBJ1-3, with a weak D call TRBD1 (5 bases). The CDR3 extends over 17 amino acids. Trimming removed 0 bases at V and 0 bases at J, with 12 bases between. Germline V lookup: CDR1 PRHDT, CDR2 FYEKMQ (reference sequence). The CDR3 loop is CASSLGGLSVSGNTIYF. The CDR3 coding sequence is TGTGCCAGCAGCTTAGGGGGACTGTCTGTCTCTGGAAACACCATATATTTT.

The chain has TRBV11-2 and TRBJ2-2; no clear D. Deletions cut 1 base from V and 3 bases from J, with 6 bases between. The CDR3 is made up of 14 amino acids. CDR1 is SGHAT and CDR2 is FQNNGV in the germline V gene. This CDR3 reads CASSLGRYTGELFF. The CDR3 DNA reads TGTGCCAGCAGCTTAGGTCGCTACACCGGGGAGCTGTTTTTT.

In DNA form, the CDR3 reads TGTGCCAGCAGCATCCGGGACAGGGCTCCCTATGGCTACACCTTC. It encodes CASSIRDRAPYGYTF. This chain links TRBV13 with TRBJ1-2; TRBD1 matches 9 bases. Looked up from germline, CDR1 is PRHDT and CDR2 is FYEKMQ (reference sequence). V gave up 5 bases and J gave up 4 bases; unmatched junction bases: 8. The CDR3 consists of 15 residues.

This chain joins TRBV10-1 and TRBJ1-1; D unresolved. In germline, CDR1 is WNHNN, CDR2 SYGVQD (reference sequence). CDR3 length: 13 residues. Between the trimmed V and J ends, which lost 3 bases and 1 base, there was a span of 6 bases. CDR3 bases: TGCGCCAGCAGTGAAACAGCGAACACTGAAGCTTTCTTT. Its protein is CASSETANTEAFF.

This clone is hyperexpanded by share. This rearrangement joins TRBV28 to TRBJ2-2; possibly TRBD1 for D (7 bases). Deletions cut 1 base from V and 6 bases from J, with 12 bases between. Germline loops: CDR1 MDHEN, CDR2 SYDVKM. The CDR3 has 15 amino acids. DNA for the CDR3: TGTGCCAGCAGTTTATCGCAGGGGGGAGCCGGGGAGCTGTTTTTT. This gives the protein CASSLSQGGAGELFF.

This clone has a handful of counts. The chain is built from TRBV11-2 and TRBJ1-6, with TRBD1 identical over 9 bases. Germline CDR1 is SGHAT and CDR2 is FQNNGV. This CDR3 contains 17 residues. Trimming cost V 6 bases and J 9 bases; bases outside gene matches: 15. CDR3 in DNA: TGTGCCAGCAGGAACCCCTCCGGGACAGGGATCACTTCACCCCTCCACTTT. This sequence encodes CASRNPSGTGITSPLHF.

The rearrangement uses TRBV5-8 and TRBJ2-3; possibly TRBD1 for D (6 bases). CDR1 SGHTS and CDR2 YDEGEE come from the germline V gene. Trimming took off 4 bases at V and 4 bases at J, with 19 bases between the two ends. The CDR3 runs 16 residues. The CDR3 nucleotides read TGTGCCAGCAGCGGGGGCGCAAAATTGGGAGCAGATACGCAGTATTTT. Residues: CASSGGAKLGADTQYF.

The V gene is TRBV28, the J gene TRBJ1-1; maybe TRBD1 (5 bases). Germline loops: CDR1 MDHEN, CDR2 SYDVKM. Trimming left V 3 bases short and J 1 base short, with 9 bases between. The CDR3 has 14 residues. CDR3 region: CASSFPTENTEAFF. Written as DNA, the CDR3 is TGTGCCAGCAGTTTTCCGACAGAGAACACTGAAGCTTTCTTT. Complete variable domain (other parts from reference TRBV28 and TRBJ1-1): DVKVTQSSRYLVKRTGEKVFLECVQDMDHENMFWYRQDPGLGLRLIYFSYDVKMKEKGDIPEGYSVSREKKERFSLILESASTNQTSMYLCASSFPTENTEAFFGQGTRLTVV.

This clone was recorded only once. The CDR3 reads CASSPGLGGPQTADTQYF. The CDR3 bases are TGTGCCAGCTCACCGGGACTAGGTGGCCCACAAACCGCAGATACGCAGTATTTT. The chain has TRBV18 and TRBJ2-3; 8 bases match TRBD2. Germline V gene sequence: CDR1 KGHSH, CDR2 LQKENI. The J segment lost 4 bases and the V segment lost 3 bases, leaving 15 bases of the junction unmatched. This CDR3 contains 18 residues.

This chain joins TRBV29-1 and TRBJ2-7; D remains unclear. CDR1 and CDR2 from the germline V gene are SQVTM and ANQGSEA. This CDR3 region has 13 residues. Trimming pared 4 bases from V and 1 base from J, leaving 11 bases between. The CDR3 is CSVVLSTSYEQYF. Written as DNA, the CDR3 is TGCAGCGTTGTATTGTCGACATCCTACGAGCAGTACTTC.

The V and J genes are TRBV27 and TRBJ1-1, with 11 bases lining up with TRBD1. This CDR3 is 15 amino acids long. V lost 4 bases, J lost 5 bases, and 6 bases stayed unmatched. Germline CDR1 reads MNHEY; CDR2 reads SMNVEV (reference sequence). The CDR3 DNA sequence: TGTGCCAGCAGTTGGACAGGGGGCGAGGGTACTGAAGCTTTCTTT. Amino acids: CASSWTGGEGTEAFF.

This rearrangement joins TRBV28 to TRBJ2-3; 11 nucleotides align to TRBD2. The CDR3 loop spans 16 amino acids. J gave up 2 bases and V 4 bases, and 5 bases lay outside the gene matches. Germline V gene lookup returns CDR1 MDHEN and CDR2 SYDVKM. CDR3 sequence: CASSSLAGGPTDTQYF. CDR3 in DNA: TGTGCCAGCAGTTCTCTAGCGGGAGGCCCCACAGATACGCAGTATTTT.

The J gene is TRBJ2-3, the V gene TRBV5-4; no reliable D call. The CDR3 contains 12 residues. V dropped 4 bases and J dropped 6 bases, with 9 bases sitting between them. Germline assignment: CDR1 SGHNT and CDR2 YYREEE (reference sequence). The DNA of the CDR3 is TGTGCCAGCAGCCCAGTTGAGGATACGCAGTATTTT. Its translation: CASSPVEDTQYF. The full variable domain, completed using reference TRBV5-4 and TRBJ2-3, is ETGVTQSPTHLIKTRGQQVTLRCSSQSGHNTVSWYQQALGQGPQFIFQYYREEENGRGNFPPRFSGLQFPNYSSELNVNALELDDSALYLCASSPVEDTQYFGPGTRLTVL.

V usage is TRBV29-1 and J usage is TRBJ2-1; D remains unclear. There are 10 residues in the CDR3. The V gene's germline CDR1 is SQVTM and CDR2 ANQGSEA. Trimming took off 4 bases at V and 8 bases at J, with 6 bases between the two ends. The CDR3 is CSVGKDEQFF. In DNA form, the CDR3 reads TGCAGCGTTGGAAAGGATGAGCAGTTCTTC.

CDR3 in DNA: TGTGCCAGCAGGGCGTCAGGGGGGCGGACTGAAGCTTTCTTT. Encoded protein: CASRASGGRTEAFF. The chain employs TRBV2 and TRBJ1-1; 7 positions match TRBD1. This CDR3 is built from 14 residues. CDR1 and CDR2 from the germline V gene are SNHLY and FYNNEI. Trimming took 6 bases from V and 5 from J; bases not matched to a gene: 9.

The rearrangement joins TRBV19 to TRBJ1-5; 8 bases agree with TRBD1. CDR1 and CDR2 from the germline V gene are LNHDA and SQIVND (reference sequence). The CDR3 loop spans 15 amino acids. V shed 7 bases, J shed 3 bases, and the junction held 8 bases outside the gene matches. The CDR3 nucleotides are TGTGCCAGTAACCACGGACAGGGCACCAATCAGCCCCAGCATTTT. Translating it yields CASNHGQGTNQPQHF.

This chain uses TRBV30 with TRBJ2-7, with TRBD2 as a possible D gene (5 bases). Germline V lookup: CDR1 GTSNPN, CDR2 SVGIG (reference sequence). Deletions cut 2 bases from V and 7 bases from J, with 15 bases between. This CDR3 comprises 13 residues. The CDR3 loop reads CAWSRGRAQEQYF. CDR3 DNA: TGTGCCTGGAGTCGGGGTAGGGCTCAAGAGCAGTACTTC.